The 12 T cell receptor beta chains below were found in one sample sequenced in a study of regulatory dendritic cells for organ transplantation. Some clones are missing from TCRdb's copy, which holds only in-frame ones; the method was immunoSEQ multiplex PCR. Among tens of thousands of clones listed, roughly four fifths were seen once. The sequenced material came from naive CD4+ T cells from blood. Stated subset: CD45RA+ naive T cells. The source of these receptors is a human donor in good health.

The chain recombines TRBV6-1 with TRBJ1-2; a weak D match, TRBD1 (6 bases). Germline CDR1 is MNHNS and CDR2 is SASEGT. This CDR3 is 15 amino acids long. Trimming pared 7 bases from V and 1 base from J, leaving 16 bases between. In DNA, the CDR3 is TGTGCCAGCACCGAGGGGGGGGCGCTTAACTATGGCTACACCTTC. This gives the protein CASTEGGALNYGYTF.

The chain links TRBV2 to TRBJ2-3; the match to TRBD2 covers 7 bases. The V gene end was trimmed by 8 bases and the J gene end by 6 bases; junction bases not matched to a gene: 11. Germline V gene sequence: CDR1 SNHLY, CDR2 FYNNEI. This CDR3 contains 14 residues. CDR3 DNA: TGTGCCAGCGGGGACTACCCAACTGGGGATACGCAGTATTTT. Encoded protein: CASGDYPTGDTQYF.

The chain combines TRBV25-1 with TRBJ1-1; the D is unclear. The germline V gene encodes CDR1 MGHDK and CDR2 SYGVNS. V was cut by 0 bases and J by 4 bases, with 6 bases left in between. The CDR3 spans 13 residues. The CDR3 bases are TGTGCCAGCAGTGAATATGGCGGCACTGAAGCTTTCTTT. Translating gives CASSEYGGTEAFF.

The chain is built from TRBV6-6 and TRBJ2-7; 12 bases map to TRBD1. The ends lost 6 bases at V and 4 bases at J; junction bases unmatched: 7. The CDR3 spans 15 residues. Looked up from germline, CDR1 is MNHNY and CDR2 is SVGAGI (reference sequence). CDR3 coding DNA: TGTGCCAGCAGACCCGGGACAGGGGGCCAATACGAGCAGTACTTC. Translated, it gives CASRPGTGGQYEQYF.

As to this clone: At one boundary the junction diverges from the germline segment, which might be a read error. V gene TRBV14 combines with J gene TRBJ2-2, with a weak D call TRBD1 (5 bases). Germline V gene lookup returns CDR1 SGHDN and CDR2 FVKESK. The CDR3 has 19 residues. CDR3 in amino acids: CASSQATDLLARNAGELFF. In nucleotides, the CDR3 is TGTGCCAGCAGCCAAGCGACAGACCTTTTAGCACGGAACGCCGGGGAGCTGTTTTTT. The entire variable domain, with the rest obtained from reference TRBV14 and TRBJ2-2, is as follows: EAGVTQFPSHSVIEKGQTVTLRCDPISGHDNLYWYRRVMGKEIKFLLHFVKESKQDESGMPNNRFLAERTGGTYSTLKVQPAELEDSGVYFCASSQATDLLARNAGELFFGEGSRLTVL.

This clone was detected a few times. The V and J genes are TRBV5-4 and TRBJ1-1; 7 nucleotides match TRBD1. Trimming took 3 bases from V and 1 from J; bases not matched to a gene: 3. The germline V gene encodes CDR1 SGHNT and CDR2 YYREEE (reference sequence). The CDR3 covers 14 residues. The CDR3 nucleotides are TGTGCCAGCAGCTGGGGACAGAAGAACACTGAAGCTTTCTTT. Protein product: CASSWGQKNTEAFF.

The chain couples TRBV2 to TRBJ2-7; 11 nucleotides line up with TRBD2. Trimming took 6 bases from V and 4 from J; bases not matched to a gene: 2. The CDR3 contains 13 residues. Germline V gene lookup returns CDR1 SNHLY and CDR2 FYNNEI. The CDR3 DNA sequence: TGTGCCAGCAGCGGGACTAGCGGTTACGAGCAGTACTTC. It codes for CASSGTSGYEQYF.

The rearrangement uses TRBV2 and TRBJ2-5; possible D gene TRBD2, 5 bases. CDR3 length: 13 amino acids. V was trimmed by 8 bases and J by 4 bases, leaving 14 bases between them. CDR1 is SNHLY and CDR2 is FYNNEI in the germline V gene. The CDR3 spells CASGITRVETQYF. The CDR3 nucleotides are TGTGCCAGCGGGATCACTAGAGTAGAGACCCAGTACTTC.

The chain recombines TRBV6-1 with TRBJ2-1; 9 bases fit TRBD1. The CDR3 extends over 13 amino acids. With V trimmed by 6 bases and J by 6 bases, 3 bases remained unmatched. Per germline, CDR1 MNHNS and CDR2 SASEGT. This CDR3 is CASRQGAGNEQFF. CDR3 coding DNA: TGTGCCAGCAGACAGGGGGCGGGCAATGAGCAGTTCTTC.

The chain joins TRBV6-6 to TRBJ2-7; 7 bases map to TRBD1. Germline V lookup: CDR1 MNHNY, CDR2 SVGAGI (reference sequence). The CDR3 is made up of 15 amino acids. V lost 6 bases, J lost 5 bases, and 13 bases stayed unmatched. Written as DNA, the CDR3 is TGTGCCAGCAGACCTTCAGGGGGTCTCCTTAACGAGCAGTACTTC. This gives the protein CASRPSGGLLNEQYF.

V is TRBV6-6 and J is TRBJ1-2, with 10 nucleotides matching TRBD1. Germline V gene data show CDR1 as MNHNY and CDR2 as SVGAGI (reference sequence). CDR3 size: 16 residues. After removal of 6 bases from V and 2 bases from J, the junction contained 9 bases not matched to a gene. CDR3 coding DNA: TGTGCCAGCAGACCGAGGGACAGGGGATTAAACTATGGCTACACCTTC. Translation gives CASRPRDRGLNYGYTF.

The chain recombines TRBV2 with TRBJ2-5; 9 nucleotides align to TRBD1. V shed 6 bases and J 4 bases; nucleotides not matched to a gene: 15. The germline V gene has CDR1 SNHLY and CDR2 FYNNEI. The CDR3 is made up of 17 amino acids. CDR3 in DNA: TGTGCCAGCAGCGCCGGGACAGGGTATGATGTTGTAGAGACCCAGTACTTC. Protein product: CASSAGTGYDVVETQYF.